These 26 T cell receptor beta chains share one sample of origin, sequenced in a study of response to subunit inactivated influenza vaccine. MiXCR was run by TCRdb on the RT-PCR reads, yielding one entry per CDR3 protein. The repertoire holds around 710,000 distinct CDR3 sequences, with about 15% as singletons. Specimen: PBMCs from blood, collected roughly 15 days before vaccination. These receptors were taken from a man aged 50 to 60 who received an inactivated influenza vaccine.

The sample holds many counts of this clonotype. V gene TRBV28 combines with J gene TRBJ2-7; TRBD1 matches 7 bases. CDR3 length: 11 amino acids. CDR1 is MDHEN, CDR2 SYDVKM, per germline. V shed 7 bases, J shed 6 bases, and the junction held 3 bases outside the gene matches. CDR3 DNA: TGTGCCAGCACAGGGGGACGCGAGCAGTACTTC. Protein sequence: CASTGGREQYF. The variable domain in full, with the rest retrieved from reference TRBV28 and TRBJ2-7, is DVKVTQSSRYLVKRTGEKVFLECVQDMDHENMFWYRQDPGLGLRLIYFSYDVKMKEKGDIPEGYSVSREKKERFSLILESASTNQTSMYLCASTGGREQYFGPGTRLTVT.

This clonotype was counted a few times. The chain combines TRBV2 with TRBJ2-7; the match to TRBD1 covers 7 bases. This CDR3 has 14 amino acids. Germline CDR1 reads SNHLY; CDR2 reads FYNNEI. J was trimmed by 4 bases and V by 6 bases; bases with no gene match: 9. CDR3 sequence: CASRGRGTRYEQYF. The CDR3, as DNA: TGTGCCAGCAGGGGCAGGGGGACAAGATACGAGCAGTACTTC.

In this sample, this clonotype turned up a few times. The genes are TRBV6-1 and TRBJ2-1; 8 bases align to TRBD1. CDR3 size: 15 residues. Trimming cost V 6 bases and J 2 bases; bases outside gene matches: 6. Germline loops: CDR1 MNHNS, CDR2 SASEGT. CDR3 in amino acids: CASSTDRAPYNEQFF. CDR3 nucleotide sequence: TGTGCCAGCAGCACGGACAGGGCACCCTACAATGAGCAGTTCTTC.

The rearrangement uses TRBV5-5 and TRBJ1-2, with a tentative D call TRBD1 (6 bases). Germline assignment: CDR1 SGHKS and CDR2 YYEKEE (reference sequence). The CDR3 is 13 residues long. The V gene lost 4 bases and the J gene lost 8 bases, with 15 bases spanning the gap. CDR3 nucleotide sequence: TGTGCCAGCAGCGGAACAGGGATCGGCGGCTACACCTTC. Translating it yields CASSGTGIGGYTF.

This clonotype was seen a handful of times. At one of its ends the junction is not consistent with the germline gene, which may arise from a read error. The genes are TRBV28 and TRBJ2-5; 9 positions agree with TRBD2. Germline CDR1 is MDHEN and CDR2 is SYDVKM. This CDR3 has 15 residues. The CDR3 spells CASSSIAGAQKTQYF. CDR3 nucleotide sequence: TGTGCCAGCAGCTCGATAGCGGGAGCCCAAAAGACCCAGTACTTC.

This clonotype has more than one count but fewer than ten. The chain is built from TRBV12-3 or TRBV12-4 and TRBJ1-1; D is possibly TRBD1 (6 bases). The V gene lost 6 bases and the J gene lost 2 bases, with 13 bases spanning the gap. The CDR3 spans 14 residues. Here the CDR3 reads CASSGRGGNTEAFF. CDR3 DNA sequence: TGTGCCAGCAGCGGCAGGGGAGGAAACACTGAAGCTTTCTTT.

The chain employs TRBV20-1 and TRBJ2-7, with TRBD1 matching over 8 bases. V was pared by 0 bases and J by 7 bases, with 11 bases of the junction left unmatched. This CDR3 region has 15 residues. Per the germline V gene, CDR1 is DFQATT and CDR2 is SNEGSKA (reference sequence). CDR3 DNA: TGCAGTGCTAGAGATTTCGGGACAGGTGTGAGGGAGCAGTACTTC. It encodes CSARDFGTGVREQYF.

This clonotype was found a few times. V and J are TRBV10-3 and TRBJ2-1; maybe TRBD1 (5 bases). CDR1 and CDR2 (germline): ENHRY, SYGVKD. Trimming took 4 bases from V and 4 from J, leaving 11 bases between them. The CDR3 is 14 amino acids. As DNA, the CDR3 is TGTGCCATCAGTGCTCAGGGTCAATACAATGAGCAGTTCTTC. Residues: CAISAQGQYNEQFF.

This clonotype was seen a handful of times. The chain combines TRBV5-1 with TRBJ1-1; no definite D call. CDR1 and CDR2 from the germline V gene are SGHRS and YFSETQ. CDR3 length equals 14 residues. The germline V and J ends were trimmed by 3 bases and 4 bases, with 13 bases remaining between them. The chain's CDR3 is CASSYGPGSTEAFF. The CDR3 nucleotides are TGCGCCAGCAGCTACGGCCCAGGATCCACTGAAGCTTTCTTT.

This chain connects TRBV7-8 to TRBJ2-7; weak D call: TRBD2 (5 bases). The CDR3 spans 12 residues. Germline V gene data show CDR1 as SGHVS and CDR2 as FQNEAQ. The V and J ends lost 4 bases and 10 bases respectively, with 14 bases between them. Here the CDR3 reads CASSSRAREQYF. The CDR3 DNA follows: TGTGCCAGCAGCTCAAGGGCTCGGGAACAGTACTTC.

The sample holds a few counts of this clonotype. The chain combines TRBV14 with TRBJ2-2; 7 bases agree with TRBD2. J lost 0 bases, V lost 11 bases, and 9 bases had no gene match. Germline V gives CDR1 SGHDN, CDR2 FVKESK. This CDR3 spans 15 amino acids. DNA for the CDR3: TGTGCCTCCTTGGGGAGGGGCGCGAACACCGGGGAGCTGTTTTTT. This translates into CASLGRGANTGELFF.

This clonotype was detected many times. The chain uses TRBV29-1 and TRBJ1-2; 7 positions match TRBD1. This CDR3 contains 13 residues. Trimming cost V 3 bases and J 3 bases; bases outside gene matches: 4. Per germline, CDR1 SQVTM and CDR2 ANQGSEA. The CDR3 spells CSVDRTGDYGYTF. The CDR3 coding sequence is TGCAGCGTTGACAGGACAGGAGACTATGGCTACACCTTC. Looking up the rest from reference TRBV29-1 and TRBJ1-2 gives the full variable domain: SAVISQKPSRDICQRGTSLTIQCQVDSQVTMMFWYRQQPGQSLTLIATANQGSEATYESGFVIDKFPISRPNLTFSTLTVSNMSPEDSSIYLCSVDRTGDYGYTFGSGTRLTVV.

In its sample, this clonotype was seen a few times. The CDR3 DNA reads as TGCGCCAGCAGCCAATCCCTAGCGGGGGGGCCGTACGAGCAGTACTTC. It codes for CASSQSLAGGPYEQYF. The chain uses TRBV4-1 and TRBJ2-7; TRBD2 matches 12 bases. V was clipped by 2 bases and J by 4 bases; unmatched bases: 6. Germline V gives CDR1 MGHRA, CDR2 YSYEKL. This CDR3 comprises 16 residues.

The J gene is TRBJ2-5, the V gene TRBV29-1; D possibly corresponds to TRBD2 (6 bases). The germline V gene has CDR1 SQVTM and CDR2 ANQGSEA. This CDR3 is built from 13 residues. The V gene lost 7 bases and the J gene lost 9 bases, with 21 bases spanning the gap. The CDR3 reads CSAPLTSIGPQYF. As DNA, the CDR3 is TGCAGCGCGCCCCTGACTAGTATTGGACCCCAGTACTTC.

This chain connects TRBV30 to TRBJ2-3; no reliable D call. Germline assignment: CDR1 GTSNPN and CDR2 SVGIG (reference sequence). The CDR3 has 12 amino acids. Trimming took 0 bases from V and 6 from J, leaving 7 bases between them. The CDR3 DNA sequence: TGTGCCTGGAGTGTACCAGTTGATACGCAGTATTTT. This sequence encodes CAWSVPVDTQYF.

This clonotype was recorded once. The J gene is TRBJ2-1, the V gene TRBV18; D not certain. Germline loops: CDR1 KGHSH, CDR2 LQKENI. The CDR3 has 13 residues. Trimming shortened V by 3 bases and J by 9 bases, and 12 bases separated the two germline ends. In nucleotides, the CDR3 is TGTGCCAGCTCACCCCCGATAGAGTCTGAGCAGTTCTTC. This gives the protein CASSPPIESEQFF.

This clonotype turned up a few times. A read error may produce the germline difference seen at one junction end. The chain uses TRBV3-1 and TRBJ2-1, with D perhaps given as TRBD1 or TRBD2 (6 bases each). Germline assignment: CDR1 LGHDT and CDR2 YNNKEL (reference sequence). The CDR3 extends over 15 amino acids. The CDR3 nucleotides read TGTGCCAGCACCCAAGGGGGGCTAATCGGGGTTGAGCAGTTCTTC. Protein: CASTQGGLIGVEQFF.

This clonotype was detected a few times. This sequence joins TRBV29-1 and TRBJ2-7; TRBD1 agrees at 7 bases. The CDR3 length is 16 residues. The V gene end was trimmed by 0 bases and the J gene end by 1 base; junction bases not matched to a gene: 9. Germline lookup yields CDR1 SQVTM and CDR2 ANQGSEA. In DNA form, the CDR3 reads TGCAGCGTTGAAGATCAGGACAGGAACTGTTCCTACGAGCAGTACTTC. This encodes CSVEDQDRNCSYEQYF.

Only a few counts were recorded for this clonotype. J is TRBJ2-1 and V is TRBV12-3 or TRBV12-4, with 13 nucleotides matching TRBD2. V shed 6 bases and J 1 base; nucleotides not matched to a gene: 9. The CDR3 runs 18 residues. The CDR3 spells CASRGLAGLPFSYNEQFF. CDR3 bases: TGTGCCAGCAGGGGACTAGCGGGGCTTCCCTTTTCCTACAATGAGCAGTTCTTC.

The chain links TRBV4-1 to TRBJ2-3, with 7 bases identical to TRBD2. This CDR3 is 16 amino acids long. Germline values: CDR1 MGHRA, CDR2 YSYEKL. Trimming cost V 0 bases and J 7 bases; bases outside gene matches: 10. The CDR3 bases are TGCGCCAGCAGCCAAGATCCCGGACTAGGCATCAATACGCAGTATTTT. This encodes CASSQDPGLGINTQYF.

The genes are TRBV10-3 and TRBJ2-3, with D tentatively TRBD1 or TRBD2 (6 bases each). The CDR3 has 16 amino acids. Trimming removed 0 bases at V and 3 bases at J, with 13 bases between. Germline V gene data show CDR1 as ENHRY and CDR2 as SYGVKD. The CDR3 sequence: CAISESFTGRTDTQYF. As DNA, the CDR3 is TGTGCCATCAGTGAGTCGTTCACAGGGAGGACAGATACGCAGTATTTT.

There are many counts of this clonotype. The rearrangement links TRBV14 to TRBJ1-1; D is unclear. Germline V gene lookup returns CDR1 SGHDN and CDR2 FVKESK. CDR3 length: 19 amino acids. Trimming stripped 1 base from V and 2 bases from J, with 23 bases between. The CDR3 region has the DNA TGTGCCAGCAGCCAAGCGGGTTTAGAGGCTCTGAAGTTTAACACTGAAGCTTTCTTT. Amino acids: CASSQAGLEALKFNTEAFF.

This chain connects TRBV5-1 to TRBJ2-1; TRBD1 matches 9 bases. Germline assignment: CDR1 SGHRS and CDR2 YFSETQ. V lost 5 bases and J lost 2; bases outside the gene matches: 5. The CDR3 covers 15 residues. In DNA form, the CDR3 reads TGCGCCAGCAGAGGAGGACAGGGGACCTACAATGAGCAGTTCTTC. It encodes CASRGGQGTYNEQFF.

This clonotype was seen a handful of times. The V gene is TRBV6-5, the J gene TRBJ2-7; weak D call: TRBD1 (6 bases). The CDR3 runs 13 residues. The germline V and J ends were trimmed by 4 bases and 1 base, with 8 bases remaining between them. Germline V gene lookup returns CDR1 MNHEY and CDR2 SVGAGI. The CDR3 DNA reads TGTGCCAGCAGTTGGCAGGGGTCCTACGAGCAGTACTTC. It is translated as CASSWQGSYEQYF.

At least ten counts were recorded for this clonotype. The DNA of the CDR3 is TGCAGTGCTAGAGATCCAGTCAAACTGAACACCGGGGAGCTGTTTTTT. This sequence encodes CSARDPVKLNTGELFF. V gene TRBV20-1 combines with J gene TRBJ2-2, with unresolved D. V lost 0 bases, J lost 1 base, and 12 bases lay in between. Germline assignment: CDR1 DFQATT and CDR2 SNEGSKA (reference sequence). This CDR3 is built from 16 residues.

This clonotype was observed at least ten times. The chain has TRBV28 and TRBJ2-5, with D possibly TRBD2 on 5 matching bases. Per germline, CDR1 MDHEN and CDR2 SYDVKM. V was trimmed by 2 bases and J by 4 bases, leaving 11 bases between them. The CDR3 runs to 14 residues. Here the CDR3 DNA reads TGTGCCAGCAGTTTAGGTGGGAGAGTAGAGACCCAGTACTTC. Protein sequence: CASSLGGRVETQYF. Full variable domain (outside the CDR3, taken from reference TRBV28 and TRBJ2-5): DVKVTQSSRYLVKRTGEKVFLECVQDMDHENMFWYRQDPGLGLRLIYFSYDVKMKEKGDIPEGYSVSREKKERFSLILESASTNQTSMYLCASSLGGRVETQYFGPGTRLLVL.